Presented here are 18 T cell receptor beta chains from one specimen sequenced in a study of monozygotic twins with inflammatory bowel disease. TCRdb re-analyzed the 5' RACE reads; it lists each CDR3 protein once, without DNA. The record lists 310,000 or so distinct CDR3 sequences, of which the ten most abundant hold over 2%. The sample consisted of blood. The receptors stem from a human donor with ulcerative colitis or Crohn's disease, or a healthy co-twin of an affected twin (not recorded which).

The V gene is TRBV6-5, the J gene TRBJ2-3; TCRdb picks TRBD2, but there is no DNA to check that call. The CDR3 runs to 17 residues. Germline CDR1 reads MNHEY; CDR2 reads SVGAGI. This CDR3 reads CASSYSTSGAYTDTQYF.

The V and J genes are TRBV5-1 and TRBJ1-1; TCRdb reports TRBD1, a call that lacks DNA to check it against. Germline V gives CDR1 SGHRS, CDR2 YFSETQ. This CDR3 spans 14 amino acids. The CDR3 sequence is CASRTTGVVTEAFF.

The V call is TRBV19, the J call TRBJ1-1; the TRBD1 assignment by TCRdb is unverifiable without DNA. Germline V gene data show CDR1 as LNHDA and CDR2 as SQIVND (reference sequence). The CDR3 contains 16 residues. The CDR3 is CASSRERSGNRHLLTF.

The V gene is TRBV5-6, the J gene TRBJ1-1; checking the TCRdb D call of TRBD1 is not possible without DNA. Germline V CDR1 and CDR2: SGHDT, YYEEEE. CDR3 length: 16 residues. CDR3 amino acids: CASSSQKQGGNTEAFF.

The rearrangement uses TRBV28 and TRBJ1-1. The CDR3 consists of 13 residues. Germline V CDR1 and CDR2: MDHEN, SYDVKM. CDR3 sequence reads: CASRTWGGTEAFF.

The J gene is TRBJ2-1, the V gene TRBV9; TCRdb proposes TRBD2, but this gene call is untestable without DNA. The CDR3 consists of 18 residues. Germline V lookup: CDR1 SGDLS, CDR2 YYNGEE. CDR3 loop: CASSVAPLASGGANEQFF. The variable domain in full, with the rest retrieved from reference TRBV9 and TRBJ2-1, is DSGVTQTPKHLITATGQRVTLRCSPRSGDLSVYWYQQSLDQGLQFLIQYYNGEERAKGNILERFSAQQFPDLHSELNLSSLELGDSALYFCASSVAPLASGGANEQFFGPGTRLTVL.

The genes are TRBV10-1 and TRBJ2-7; absent DNA, TCRdb's TRBD1 call cannot be checked. This CDR3 contains 15 residues. Germline CDR1 is WNHNN and CDR2 is SYGVQD (reference sequence). The CDR3 reads CASSEYQGRYGEQYF.

This chain connects TRBV7-2 to TRBJ1-1; checking the TCRdb D call of TRBD1 is not possible without DNA. CDR3 length: 16 residues. Germline V CDR1 and CDR2: SGHTA, FQGNSA. CDR3 sequence reads: CASSLVFRDGNTEAFF.

The rearrangement uses TRBV19 and TRBJ2-2; no DNA is available, so the TRBD1 call from TCRdb remains unchecked. CDR3 size: 16 residues. Germline V gene sequence: CDR1 LNHDA, CDR2 SQIVND (reference sequence). The CDR3 sequence: CASSITGPPNTGELFF.

The CDR3 loop is CSATGLAYEQYF. This rearrangement joins TRBV20-1 to TRBJ2-7; TCRdb indicates TRBD2, and absent DNA this call remains unverified. Germline values: CDR1 DFQATT, CDR2 SNEGSKA (reference sequence). CDR3 size: 12 residues.

The V gene is TRBV20-1, the J gene TRBJ1-4; TCRdb gives TRBD1 as the D gene, but with no DNA this cannot be confirmed. CDR1 DFQATT and CDR2 SNEGSKA come from the germline V gene (reference sequence). The CDR3 has 17 amino acids. The CDR3 region is CSAYPGQGSPTNEKLFF.

J is TRBJ2-1 and V is TRBV20-1; the TCRdb D gene call, TRBD1, has no DNA to confirm it. CDR1 DFQATT and CDR2 SNEGSKA come from the germline V gene (reference sequence). The CDR3 totals 16 residues. The CDR3: CSARDTDPSYRGEQFF.

The chain links TRBV18 to TRBJ2-1; with no DNA, the TCRdb D assignment of TRBD1 cannot be verified. Germline CDR1 is KGHSH and CDR2 is LQKENI. CDR3 size: 15 residues. CDR3 sequence reads: CASSSSGTVYNEQFF.

The chain recombines TRBV4-1 with TRBJ1-6; TCRdb reports TRBD1, a call that lacks DNA to check it against. This CDR3 comprises 16 residues. Germline CDR1 reads MGHRA; CDR2 reads YSYEKL. The CDR3 is CASSDKGGALNSPLHF.

The chain is built from TRBV5-1 and TRBJ2-2; TCRdb's D gene call, TRBD1, goes unchecked for lack of DNA. This CDR3 has 16 amino acids. The germline V gene has CDR1 SGHRS and CDR2 YFSETQ. CDR3 sequence reads: CASSLVSGGNTGELFF.

V is TRBV5-1 and J is TRBJ2-7. Germline values: CDR1 SGHRS, CDR2 YFSETQ. This CDR3 is 13 amino acids long. This CDR3 is CASSLERTYEQYF.

The gene calls are TRBV12-3 or TRBV12-4 and TRBJ2-6. This CDR3 spans 14 amino acids. CDR3 in amino acids: CASSFNSGANVLTF.

The J gene is TRBJ2-3, the V gene TRBV5-1. In germline, CDR1 is SGHRS, CDR2 YFSETQ. The CDR3 runs to 14 residues. CDR3 amino acids: CASSLEAATDTQYF.